This passage covers 15 T cell receptor beta chains from one sample sequenced in a study of OX40 agonist ivuxolimab in advanced cancers. Sequencing was performed with immunoSEQ multiplex PCR; in TCRdb, only in-frame clones are kept and a portion is missing. The sample lists tens of thousands of clones; 90% were seen once. The sample consisted of CD4+ or CD8+ T cells sorted from blood, taken in a trial of the OX40 agonist ivuxolimab. The receptors stem from an adult with an advanced solid tumor such as melanoma, head and neck, liver or kidney cancer.

In its sample, this clone was seen once. The J gene is TRBJ1-4, the V gene TRBV7-8, with D possibly TRBD1 on 6 matching bases. Germline V CDR1 and CDR2: SGHVS, FQNEAQ. The V gene lost 4 bases and the J gene lost 8 bases, with 14 bases spanning the gap. The CDR3 contains 14 residues. CDR3 sequence reads: CASSSGEGWEKLFF. The CDR3 nucleotides are TGTGCCAGCAGCTCAGGGGAAGGATGGGAAAAACTGTTTTTT.

The chain carries TRBV28 and TRBJ2-7, with 9 bases fitting TRBD2. Germline V gene lookup returns CDR1 MDHEN and CDR2 SYDVKM. The CDR3 length is 16 residues. Trimming took 5 bases from V and 0 from J; bases not matched to a gene: 8. The CDR3 DNA reads as TGTGCCAGCAGTCCCCCAGCGGGGGGACCCTCCTACGAGCAGTACGTC. This translates into CASSPPAGGPSYEQYV.

V is TRBV7-8 and J is TRBJ1-4, with unresolved D. V was trimmed by 5 bases and J by 4 bases, leaving 14 bases between them. The CDR3 runs to 15 residues. Germline V gene data show CDR1 as SGHVS and CDR2 as FQNEAQ. CDR3 region: CASSRARMINEKLFF. The CDR3 DNA sequence: TGTGCCAGCAGCCGCGCCAGGATGATTAATGAAAAACTGTTTTTT.

The V gene is TRBV20-1, the J gene TRBJ2-1; D ambiguous. Per germline, CDR1 DFQATT and CDR2 SNEGSKA (reference sequence). This CDR3 is 11 amino acids long. V gave up 3 bases and J gave up 5 bases, with 5 bases separating them. The CDR3 loop is CSASRNNEQFF. For the CDR3, the DNA is TGCAGTGCTAGTCGCAACAATGAGCAGTTCTTC.

This chain uses TRBV11-2 with TRBJ1-1, with a possible D match to TRBD1 (6 bases). CDR1 is SGHAT, CDR2 FQNNGV, per germline. The CDR3 consists of 14 residues. V was clipped by 2 bases and J by 1 base, with 8 bases between them. The CDR3 sequence: CASSLTRGNTEAFF. The CDR3 bases are TGTGCCAGCAGCTTAACCAGGGGGAACACTGAAGCTTTCTTT.

The chain uses TRBV20-1 and TRBJ2-5; D call uncertain. The CDR3 has 11 residues. Germline loops: CDR1 DFQATT, CDR2 SNEGSKA (reference sequence). V was cut by 2 bases and J by 4 bases, with 5 bases left in between. CDR3: CSARYPETQYF. The CDR3 DNA is TGCAGTGCTAGATATCCAGAGACCCAGTACTTC.

The J gene is TRBJ2-3, the V gene TRBV5-1, with 7 nucleotides matching TRBD2. Losses at the gene ends were 4 bases for V and 2 bases for J; bases not matched to a gene: 4. Per the germline V gene, CDR1 is SGHRS and CDR2 is YFSETQ. The CDR3 is made up of 14 amino acids. The CDR3 sequence: CASSTGLSTDTQYF. Written as DNA, the CDR3 is TGCGCCAGCAGCACGGGACTATCCACAGATACGCAGTATTTT.

The chain couples TRBV5-4 to TRBJ2-5; no clear D. This CDR3 region has 13 residues. V was shortened by 7 bases and J by 0 bases, with 10 bases between the two germline ends. CDR1 and CDR2 (germline): SGHNT, YYREEE (reference sequence). CDR3 bases: TGTGCCAGCCAACTGGGGTACCAAGAGACCCAGTACTTC. It codes for CASQLGYQETQYF.

This clone has only one observation. An end of the junction does not agree with germline; a read error may underlie this. The chain recombines TRBV7-9 with TRBJ2-3, with D tentatively TRBD2 (5 bases). CDR1 SEHNR and CDR2 FQNEAQ come from the germline V gene (reference sequence). The CDR3 covers 14 residues. Written as DNA, the CDR3 is TGTGCCGGCAGCCTCGGAGGCGGCGCAGATACGCAGTATTTT. Translated, it gives CAGSLGGGADTQYF. Using reference TRBV7-9 and TRBJ2-3 for the parts outside the CDR3, the full variable domain is DTGVSQNPRHKITKRGQNVTFRCDPISEHNRLYWYRQTLGQGPEFLTYFQNEAQLEKSRLLSDRFSAERPKGSFSTLEIQRTEQGDSAMYLCAGSLGGGADTQYFGPGTRLTVL.

This sequence joins TRBV10-1 and TRBJ1-1; possible D gene TRBD1, 5 bases. V lost 5 bases to trimming and J lost 7 bases, with 14 bases between them. CDR3 length: 13 amino acids. Germline V gene sequence: CDR1 WNHNN, CDR2 SYGVQD (reference sequence). The chain's CDR3 is CASSPGPGGEAFF. Written as DNA, the CDR3 is TGCGCCAGCAGTCCGGGACCCGGGGGTGAAGCTTTCTTT.

This chain uses TRBV27 with TRBJ1-5; maybe TRBD1 (5 bases). V was clipped by 5 bases and J by 5 bases, with 13 bases between them. CDR1 is MNHEY and CDR2 is SMNVEV in the germline V gene (reference sequence). The CDR3 totals 14 residues. DNA of the CDR3: TGTGCCAGCAGTCGGACAAGAATCGATCAGCCCCAGCATTTT. Encoded protein: CASSRTRIDQPQHF.

This chain uses TRBV4-1 with TRBJ2-5, with 8 bases fitting TRBD1. From germline, CDR1 is MGHRA and CDR2 YSYEKL. The V and J ends lost 2 bases and 5 bases, in that order; junction bases with no gene match: 4. The CDR3 is 14 residues long. CDR3 nucleotides: TGCGCCAGCAGCCAACTGGACAGGGTCGAGACCCAGTACTTC. Translated, it gives CASSQLDRVETQYF.

The chain employs TRBV18 and TRBJ1-6; tentative D call: TRBD1 (6 bases). Germline CDR1 KGHSH, CDR2 LQKENI. V was trimmed by 8 bases and J by 9 bases, leaving 20 bases between them. This CDR3 is 15 amino acids long. CDR3 residues: CASPDPGTLASPLHF. The CDR3, as DNA: TGTGCCAGCCCCGACCCCGGGACACTAGCTTCACCCCTCCACTTT.

This chain joins TRBV11-3 and TRBJ1-1; 9 bases fit TRBD1. CDR1 SGHNT and CDR2 YENEEA come from the germline V gene. V lost 1 base to trimming and J lost 8 bases; unmatched junction nucleotides: 5. The length of the CDR3 is 14 residues. The CDR3 region has the DNA TGTGCCAGCAGCTTAGGGGACAGGGCTAAGGAAGCTTTCTTT. This translates into CASSLGDRAKEAFF.

The J gene is TRBJ1-1, the V gene TRBV6-5; D is ambiguous. Germline CDR1 and CDR2: MNHEY and SVGAGI. The CDR3 sequence is 13 residues long. V was shortened by 6 bases and J by 0 bases, with 8 bases between the two germline ends. The CDR3 DNA reads as TGTGCCAGCAGCATTCTTATGAACACTGAAGCTTTCTTT. Residues: CASSILMNTEAFF.